The clone carrying this TCR beta chain has a single count. Its antigen is unidentified. This record comes from a study of cytomegalovirus exposure and HLA in healthy donors. On the study more broadly: The approximately 600 first-cohort repertoires shared a platform with the 130 or so validation repertoires, as reported in a later analysis. Study-wide points: Across donors, most TCRs were seen rarely, yet some public ones were widespread. In vitro work confirmed that a few CMV-associated chains recognize CMV antigens. Researchers counted approximately 160 TCR beta chains as cytomegalovirus-associated.

CDR1 is SGHRS, CDR2 YFSETQ, per germline. CDR3 length: 17 amino acids. With 1 base removed from V and 2 bases from J, the gap between germline ends came to 18 bases. The method was immunoSEQ multiplex PCR; TCRdb's version includes in-frame clones alone and lacks a portion of them. The data hold 300,000 to 450,000 clones, with 80% to 90% observed a single time. The clonotype originates from a woman in her late teens or twenties in good health and CMV-seronegative. This chain connects TRBV5-1 to TRBJ2-5; D perhaps matches TRBD2 (6 bases). Specimen: PBMCs. The CDR3 here is CASSLRGGPGEQETQYF. As DNA, the CDR3 is TGCGCCAGCAGCTTGCGTGGGGGTCCGGGAGAGCAAGAGACCCAGTACTTC.